This T cell receptor beta chain is drawn from a study of blood T cell repertoires in COVID-19 (dated by TCRdb to the early 2020s). Concerning the study at large: The collaborator samples originated in the United States, Italy and Spain and spanned the acute and convalescent phases of COVID-19. The prospective study material was composed of cDNA or gDNA derived from T cells, B-cell-depleted T cells, or PBMCs. The dataset comprised deeply sampled blood TCRbeta repertoires from subjects exposed to, actively infected with, or recovered from COVID-19. The repertoires were released in a freely available public database intended as a resource for research on the immune response to SARS-CoV-2. Samples came from the ongoing ImmuneRACE study (first 160 participants) plus 1,254 subjects from 6 global collaborators. Sample metadata almost always included a de-identified subject ID, COVID-19 status, age in years and sex. Where HLA class I and class II types were available, the types were taken from metadata supplied by the sample provider, not from assay-based typing. Beyond this particular receptor, the publication reports: The amount of clinical and demographic metadata varied by source and participant and was provided uncurated.

On this clone: It lacks a known antigen. One base away there is no much larger clone; base qualities are not given.

TCRbeta CDR3 regions were amplified from genomic DNA using the immunoSEQ Assay, a bias-controlled multiplex PCR. The original methods were these. Within the assay, amplification of reference gene primers was used to estimate how many nucleated cells each sample contained. To quantify the absolute abundance of each unique TCRbeta CDR3 rearrangement, sequence reads were collapsed and filtered. For each sample, productive Simpson clonality was calculated as the square root of Simpson's diversity index across productive rearrangements. TCRdb carries this immuneACCESS record with in-frame sequences only. Its versions omit some clonotypes, under half of them owing to an unresolved V gene in the studies checked, with the rest unexplained. That table is the source of V, J and clone size, and D and trimming were worked out from the DNA. This sample lists some 95,000 clones; about 80% were detected once. Roughly 24% of the sample comes from the top ten.

Each collaborating institution followed its own protocols to collect whole blood in K2EDTA tubes. Collaborator samples were shipped for TCRbeta analysis as frozen whole blood, isolated PBMCs, or DNA extracted from either sample type. At the junction V is shortened by 3 bases and J by 6 bases, with 8 bases in between. CDR1 and CDR2 are read off the germline V gene as KGHSH and LQKENI. Reading from cysteine to phenylalanine, the CDR3 counts 12 amino acids. CDR3 DNA is the only sequence kept; it has 36 bases, read in frame from the first base. The sequence came from a man between 65 and 85 years old with acute or convalescent COVID-19. The rearranged segments are TRBV18 and TRBJ1-2, with an unclear D gene assignment. The sample taken for sequencing was peripheral blood. The CDR3 region reads CASSPYSDGYTF. Here is the DNA: TGTGCCAGCTCACCGTATTCCGATGGCTACACCTTC.